The T cell receptor beta chain under discussion was sequenced for a study of blood T cell repertoires in COVID-19 (TCRdb year 2020). In the study overall: Collaborator samples came from the United States, Italy and Spain and covered acute and convalescent phases of COVID-19. The repertoires were released in a freely available public database intended as a resource for research on the immune response to SARS-CoV-2. Deeply sampled blood TCRbeta repertoires from subjects exposed to, actively infected with, or recovered from COVID-19 were included in the dataset. The sample metadata nearly always contained a de-identified subject ID, COVID-19 status, age in years and sex. HLA class I and class II types, where available, came from metadata supplied by the sample provider rather than from assay-based typing. The material from the prospective study consisted of cDNA or gDNA derived from T cells, B-cell-depleted T cells, or PBMCs. Samples came from the ongoing ImmuneRACE study (first 160 participants) plus 1,254 subjects from 6 global collaborators.

CDR1 LNHDA and CDR2 SQIVND are derived from the germline V gene (reference sequence). V lost 6 bases and J lost 4 bases, and the count of bases not matched to a germline gene is 7. Taken from cysteine to phenylalanine, the CDR3 has 15 residues. CDR3 DNA is the only sequence kept; it has 45 bases, read in frame from the first base. Overall study outcomes, separate from this receptor: The amount of clinical and demographic metadata varied by source and participant and was provided uncurated.

A remark on this clone: Its antigen is currently not known. Nothing much larger sits one base from this clone, and base qualities are not available.

Each collaborating institution followed its own protocols to collect whole blood in K2EDTA tubes. For TCRbeta analysis, collaborators shipped samples as frozen whole blood, isolated PBMCs, or DNA extracted from either of those sample types. The immunoSEQ Assay, a bias-controlled multiplex PCR, was used to amplify TCRbeta CDR3 regions from genomic DNA. The authors' analysis ran thus. The number of nucleated cells in each sample was estimated from the amplification of reference gene primers within the assay. To quantify the absolute abundance of each unique TCRbeta CDR3 rearrangement, sequence reads were collapsed and filtered. For each sample, productive Simpson clonality was calculated by taking the square root of Simpson's diversity index across productive rearrangements. Imported from immuneACCESS, the table was reduced by TCRdb to in-frame sequences with V and J called. These copies leave out some clones; in studies compared against another copy, an unresolved V gene accounts for under half, and the cause of the remainder is not known. V and J calls plus clone size are reproduced from that table; the DNA served to infer D and trimming. The sample includes around 100,000 clones, with approximately 90% observed a single time. 4.5% to 5.5% of the sample comes from the top ten.

The clonotype originates from a middle-aged man with acute or convalescent COVID-19. The chain is assembled from TRBV19 and TRBJ1-2, with 11 central nucleotides matching TRBD1. The sequenced material came from peripheral blood. The base sequence is TGTGCCAGTAGCGACCGGGACAGGGGGATCTATGGCTACACCTTC. It specifies CASSDRDRGIYGYTF.